This T cell receptor beta chain was sequenced in a study of cytomegalovirus exposure and HLA in healthy donors. There are 12 residues in the CDR3. CDR1 and CDR2 from the germline V gene are SNHLY and FYNNEI. Trimming removed 6 bases from V and 8 bases from J, with 10 bases in between. Study-wide results and limits: For most subjects, TCR beta sequences were reported to predict HLA-A and HLA-B alleles with accuracy.

Points on this clone: The antigen is undetermined.

Vbeta (60) and Jbeta (13) primers were used in the PCR. Clones were sequenced by immunoSEQ multiplex PCR, and TCRdb holds only the in-frame ones, with some missing. The sample contains fewer than 200,000 clones, 55% to 80% of which appear only once. Sequenced: PBMCs. The V gene is TRBV2, the J gene TRBJ1-4; D remains ambiguous. The receptor comes from a woman aged 18-29 years in good health and CMV-seropositive. The CDR3 sequence: CASRREGEKLFF. The CDR3 DNA reads as TGTGCCAGCAGGAGGGAAGGAGAAAAACTGTTTTTT.